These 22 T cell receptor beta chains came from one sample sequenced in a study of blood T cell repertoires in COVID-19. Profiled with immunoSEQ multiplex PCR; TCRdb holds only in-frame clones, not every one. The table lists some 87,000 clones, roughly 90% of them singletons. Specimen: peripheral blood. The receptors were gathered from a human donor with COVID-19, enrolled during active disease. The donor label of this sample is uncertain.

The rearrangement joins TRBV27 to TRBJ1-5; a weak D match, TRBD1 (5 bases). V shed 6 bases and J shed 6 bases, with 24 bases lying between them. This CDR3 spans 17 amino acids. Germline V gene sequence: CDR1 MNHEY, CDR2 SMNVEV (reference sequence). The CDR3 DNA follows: TGTGCCAGCAGCGGGGGTGAGGGCAACCCGGGCCGTCAGCCCCAGCATTTT. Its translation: CASSGGEGNPGRQPQHF.

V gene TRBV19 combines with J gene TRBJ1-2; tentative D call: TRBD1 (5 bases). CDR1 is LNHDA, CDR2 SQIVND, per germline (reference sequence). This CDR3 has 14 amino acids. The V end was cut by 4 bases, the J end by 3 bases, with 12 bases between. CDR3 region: CASSTSGGDYGYTF. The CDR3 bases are TGTGCCAGTAGTACCTCGGGGGGGGACTATGGCTACACCTTC.

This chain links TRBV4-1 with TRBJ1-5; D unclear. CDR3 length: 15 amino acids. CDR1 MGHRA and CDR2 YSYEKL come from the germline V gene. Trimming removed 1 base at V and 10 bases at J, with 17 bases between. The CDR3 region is CASSQVKQSISPQHF. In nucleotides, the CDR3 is TGCGCCAGCAGCCAAGTCAAACAGTCTATCAGCCCCCAGCATTTT.

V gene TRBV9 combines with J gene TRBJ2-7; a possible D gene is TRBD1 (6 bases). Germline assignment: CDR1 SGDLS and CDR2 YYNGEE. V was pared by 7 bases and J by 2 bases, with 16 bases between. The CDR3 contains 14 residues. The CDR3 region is CASSMTGDAYEQYF. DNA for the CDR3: TGTGCCAGCTCAATGACAGGTGATGCCTACGAGCAGTACTTC.

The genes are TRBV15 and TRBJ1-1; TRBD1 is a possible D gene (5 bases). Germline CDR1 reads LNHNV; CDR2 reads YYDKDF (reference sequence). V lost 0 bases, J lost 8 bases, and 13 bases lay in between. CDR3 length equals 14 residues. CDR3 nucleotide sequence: TGTGCCACCAGCAGAGAGATAGACAGCCAGGAAGCTTTCTTT. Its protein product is CATSREIDSQEAFF.

The CDR3 region has the DNA TGTGCCATCAGTGAGTCCGGAGACAGCGATTCCTCCTACGAGCAGTACTTC. This gives the protein CAISESGDSDSSYEQYF. J is TRBJ2-7 and V is TRBV10-3, with a weak D call TRBD1 (5 bases). CDR1 is ENHRY, CDR2 SYGVKD, per germline. This CDR3 is 17 amino acids long. Trimming cost V 0 bases and J 0 bases, with 15 bases left between them.

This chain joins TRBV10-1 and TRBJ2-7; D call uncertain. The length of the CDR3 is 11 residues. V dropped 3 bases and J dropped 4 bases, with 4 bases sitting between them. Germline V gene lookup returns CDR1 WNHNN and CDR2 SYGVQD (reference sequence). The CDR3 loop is CASSDQYEQYF. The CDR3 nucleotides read TGCGCCAGCAGTGACCAATACGAGCAGTACTTC.

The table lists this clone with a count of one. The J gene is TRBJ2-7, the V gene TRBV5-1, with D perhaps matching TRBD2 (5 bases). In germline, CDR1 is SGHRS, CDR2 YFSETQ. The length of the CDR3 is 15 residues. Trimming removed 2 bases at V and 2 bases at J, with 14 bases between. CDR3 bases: TGCGCCAGCAGCTTTACCGGAGGAACAGCCTACGAGCAGTACTTC. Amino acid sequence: CASSFTGGTAYEQYF.

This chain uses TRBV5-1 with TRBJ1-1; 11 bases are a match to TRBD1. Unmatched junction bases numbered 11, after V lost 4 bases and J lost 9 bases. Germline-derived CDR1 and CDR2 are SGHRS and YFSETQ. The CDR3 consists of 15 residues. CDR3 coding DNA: TGCGCCAGCAGCAGTACAACCGGGACAGGGGGTCAAGCTTTCTTT. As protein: CASSSTTGTGGQAFF.

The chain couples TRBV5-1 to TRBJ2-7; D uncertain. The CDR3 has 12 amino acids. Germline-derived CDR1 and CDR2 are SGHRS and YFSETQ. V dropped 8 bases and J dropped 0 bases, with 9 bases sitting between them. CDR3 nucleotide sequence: TGCGCCAGTCGCCGGAGCTCCTACGAGCAGTACTTC. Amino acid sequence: CASRRSSYEQYF.

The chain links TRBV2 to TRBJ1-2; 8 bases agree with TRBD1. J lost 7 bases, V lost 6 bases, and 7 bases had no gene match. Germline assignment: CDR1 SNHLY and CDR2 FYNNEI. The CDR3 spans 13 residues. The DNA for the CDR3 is TGTGCCAGCAGCGCCAGGGGGCGGGGTGGCTACACCTTC. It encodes CASSARGRGGYTF. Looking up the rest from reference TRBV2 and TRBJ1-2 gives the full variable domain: EPEVTQTPSHQVTQMGQEVILRCVPISNHLYFYWYRQILGQKVEFLVSFYNNEISEKSEIFDDQFSVERPDGSNFTLKIRSTKLEDSAMYFCASSARGRGGYTFGSGTRLTVV.

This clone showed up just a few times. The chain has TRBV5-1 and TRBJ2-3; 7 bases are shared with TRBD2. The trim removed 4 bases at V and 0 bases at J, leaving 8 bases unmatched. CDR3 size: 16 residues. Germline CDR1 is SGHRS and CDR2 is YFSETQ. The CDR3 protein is CASSPSSGASTDTQYF. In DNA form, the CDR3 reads TGCGCCAGCAGCCCATCTAGCGGCGCTAGCACAGATACGCAGTATTTT.

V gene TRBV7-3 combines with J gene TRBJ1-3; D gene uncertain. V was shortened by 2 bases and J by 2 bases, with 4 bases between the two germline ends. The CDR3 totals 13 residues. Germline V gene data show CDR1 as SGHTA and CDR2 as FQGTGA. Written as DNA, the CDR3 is TGTGCCAGCAGCTTAGCAGCTGGAAACACCATATATTTT. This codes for CASSLAAGNTIYF.

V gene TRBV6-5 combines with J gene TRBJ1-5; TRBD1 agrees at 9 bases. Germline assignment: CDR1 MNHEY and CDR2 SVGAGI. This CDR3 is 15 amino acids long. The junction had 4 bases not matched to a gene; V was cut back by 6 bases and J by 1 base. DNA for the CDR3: TGTGCCAGCAGGAAACAGGGGGCAAGCAATCAGCCCCAGCATTTT. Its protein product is CASRKQGASNQPQHF.

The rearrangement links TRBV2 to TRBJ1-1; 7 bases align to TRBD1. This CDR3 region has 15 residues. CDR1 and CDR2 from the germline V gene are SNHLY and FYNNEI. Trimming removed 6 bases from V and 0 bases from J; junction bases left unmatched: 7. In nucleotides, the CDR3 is TGTGCCAGCAGCCGGGACAGTACCCTGAACACTGAAGCTTTCTTT. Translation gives CASSRDSTLNTEAFF.

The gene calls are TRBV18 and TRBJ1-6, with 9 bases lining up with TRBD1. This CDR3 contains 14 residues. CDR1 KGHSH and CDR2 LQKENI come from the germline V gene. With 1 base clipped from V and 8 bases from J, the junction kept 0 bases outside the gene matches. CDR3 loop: CASSPRDRDSPLHF. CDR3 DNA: TGTGCCAGCTCACCACGGGACAGGGATTCACCCCTCCACTTT.

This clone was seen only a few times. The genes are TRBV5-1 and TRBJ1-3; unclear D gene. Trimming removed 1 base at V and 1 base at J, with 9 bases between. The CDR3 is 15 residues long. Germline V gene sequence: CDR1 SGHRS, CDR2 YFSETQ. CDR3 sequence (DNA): TGCGCCAGCAGCTTGTCTTCCGGGTCTGGAAACACCATATATTTT. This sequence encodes CASSLSSGSGNTIYF.

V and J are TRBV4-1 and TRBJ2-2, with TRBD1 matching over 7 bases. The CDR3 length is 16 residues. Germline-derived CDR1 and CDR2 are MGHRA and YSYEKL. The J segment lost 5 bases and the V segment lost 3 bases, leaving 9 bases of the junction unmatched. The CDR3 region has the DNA TGCGCCAGCAGCCACCTGGGACAGAGCAAGACCGGGGAGCTGTTTTTT. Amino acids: CASSHLGQSKTGELFF.

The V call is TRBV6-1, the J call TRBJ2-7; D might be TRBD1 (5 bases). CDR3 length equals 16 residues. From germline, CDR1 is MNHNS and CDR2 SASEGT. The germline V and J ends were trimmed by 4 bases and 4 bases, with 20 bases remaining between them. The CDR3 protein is CASSAYLTWGPYEQYF. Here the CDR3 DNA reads TGTGCCAGCAGTGCCTATCTGACCTGGGGCCCTTACGAGCAGTACTTC.

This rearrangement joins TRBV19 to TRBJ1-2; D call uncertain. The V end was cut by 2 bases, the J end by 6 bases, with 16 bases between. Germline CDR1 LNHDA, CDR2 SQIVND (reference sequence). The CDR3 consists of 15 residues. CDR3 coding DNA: TGTGCCAGTAGTATAATGGCCGATGGGCTGGATGGCTACACCTTC. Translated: CASSIMADGLDGYTF.

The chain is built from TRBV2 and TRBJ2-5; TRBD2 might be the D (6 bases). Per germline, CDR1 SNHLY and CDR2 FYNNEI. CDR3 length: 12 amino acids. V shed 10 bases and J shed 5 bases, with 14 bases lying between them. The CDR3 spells CATTGEEETQYF. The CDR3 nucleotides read TGTGCCACCACGGGGGAGGAGGAGACCCAGTACTTC.

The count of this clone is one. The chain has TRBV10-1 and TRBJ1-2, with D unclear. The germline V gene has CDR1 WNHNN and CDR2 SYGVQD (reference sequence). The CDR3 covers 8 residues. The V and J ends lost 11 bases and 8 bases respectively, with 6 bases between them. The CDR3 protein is CAPGGYTF. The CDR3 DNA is TGCGCCCCGGGAGGCTACACCTTC.